This T cell receptor beta chain was identified in a study of CD8 T cells in ankylosing spondylitis. The CDR3 is 14 amino acids. From germline, CDR1 is DFQATT and CDR2 SNEGSKA (reference sequence). The V gene lost 3 bases and the J gene lost 1 base, with 12 bases spanning the gap. Each CDR3 protein gets one entry after TCRdb re-called the 5' RACE reads with MiXCR. The table records 300,000 to 400,000 distinct CDR3 sequences, roughly 14% of them present only once. The sequenced sample consisted of blood, either unsorted or a sorted T cell fraction (not recorded which). The TCR comes from a male donor with ankylosing spondylitis or in good health (not recorded which). V usage is TRBV20-1 and J usage is TRBJ1-1, with TRBD1 as a possible D gene (6 bases). In nucleotides, the CDR3 is TGCAGTGCTAGTGTAAACAGGGCGAACACTGAAGCTTTCTTT. It translates to CSASVNRANTEAFF.